The 17 T cell receptor beta chains listed next were all sequenced from one sample in a study of blood T cells in healthy people across ages. Together with a sample-barcoded 5' primer, a J-beta primer mix was included in a second PCR lasting roughly 6 to 12 cycles. One entry per CDR3 protein results from TCRdb running MiXCR on the 5' RACE reads. The sample includes about 1.5 million distinct CDR3 sequences, roughly 43% of them seen just once. The specimen sequenced was blood. The receptors stem from a woman younger than 35 in good health.

This clonotype was detected once. It may be a read error: a sequence one base away is much more abundant. This chain links TRBV20-1 with TRBJ2-7; 10 nucleotides agree with TRBD2. Germline lookup yields CDR1 DFQATT and CDR2 SNEGSKA (reference sequence). The J segment lost 2 bases and the V segment lost 8 bases, leaving 21 bases of the junction unmatched. The CDR3 totals 18 residues. DNA for the CDR3: TGCAGTACTCTCCCGGAGGTAGCGGGGGGCAAATTCACCTACGAGCAGTACTTC. Translated, it gives CSTLPEVAGGKFTYEQYF.

This chain links TRBV27 with TRBJ2-7; tentative D call: TRBD1 (6 bases). The CDR3 length is 14 residues. Germline V gene lookup returns CDR1 MNHEY and CDR2 SMNVEV (reference sequence). Trimming shortened V by 6 bases and J by 7 bases, and 19 bases separated the two germline ends. This CDR3 reads CASRYRDKAREQYF. The CDR3 DNA follows: TGTGCCAGCAGATACCGGGACAAAGCTCGTGAGCAGTACTTC.

The chain employs TRBV9 and TRBJ1-2; no reliable D call. CDR3 length: 13 residues. The V end lost 0 bases, the J end lost 8 bases, and 11 bases lay between the germline ends. CDR1 is SGDLS, CDR2 YYNGEE, per germline. In nucleotides, the CDR3 is TGTGCCAGCAGCGTAGAGGGAAGTCGAGGCTACACCTTC. Translated, it gives CASSVEGSRGYTF.

Turning to this clonotype: The germline gene is not matched at one end of the junction; a read error may be the cause. The chain uses TRBV3-1 and TRBJ2-2; the D is unclear. Germline V lookup: CDR1 LGHDT, CDR2 YNNKEL (reference sequence). This CDR3 has 15 amino acids. CDR3 in DNA: TGTGCCAGCAGCCAAGCCTGGGCGAAGACCGGGGAGCTGTTTTTT. Protein: CASSQAWAKTGELFF.

This clonotype was found a few times. This chain uses TRBV12-3 or TRBV12-4 with TRBJ2-7, with 9 positions matching TRBD1. Trimming cost V 4 bases and J 3 bases; bases outside gene matches: 7. The length of the CDR3 is 15 residues. CDR3 amino acids: CASSSGTGSRYEQYF. CDR3 nucleotide sequence: TGTGCCAGCAGTTCCGGGACAGGGTCGCGCTACGAGCAGTACTTC.

The chain carries TRBV15 and TRBJ2-1, with 7 nucleotides matching TRBD1. This CDR3 is 16 amino acids long. J lost 2 bases, V lost 3 bases, and 7 bases had no gene match. Germline CDR1 is LNHNV and CDR2 is YYDKDF (reference sequence). In DNA, the CDR3 is TGTGCCACCAGCAGTAGGCGACAGGGTGCCTACAATGAGCAGTTCTTC. It specifies CATSSRRQGAYNEQFF.

This clonotype was counted a few times. J is TRBJ2-1 and V is TRBV7-6; 10 bases fit TRBD2. This CDR3 spans 16 amino acids. Losses at the gene ends were 5 bases for V and 6 bases for J; bases not matched to a gene: 10. From germline, CDR1 is SGHVS and CDR2 FNYEAQ. The CDR3 sequence is CASSLRGGTSVNEQFF. The CDR3 nucleotides read TGTGCCAGCAGCCTCCGGGGGGGGACTAGCGTCAATGAGCAGTTCTTC.

The chain uses TRBV18 and TRBJ2-1; a possible D gene is TRBD2 (5 bases). V shed 3 bases and J shed 15 bases, with 15 bases lying between them. The CDR3 length is 12 residues. In germline, CDR1 is KGHSH, CDR2 LQKENI. The CDR3 DNA reads TGTGCCAGCTCACCCTATGGAGCGGACTCGTTCTTC. This sequence encodes CASSPYGADSFF.

The chain recombines TRBV14 with TRBJ1-1; no definite D call. V was pared by 0 bases and J by 0 bases, with 5 bases between. Germline loops: CDR1 SGHDN, CDR2 FVKESK. This CDR3 is 14 amino acids long. CDR3 loop: CASSQDPMNTEAFF. The DNA of the CDR3 is TGTGCCAGCAGCCAAGACCCGATGAACACTGAAGCTTTCTTT.

V and J are TRBV21-1 and TRBJ2-2. TRBV21-1 constitutes a pseudogene. The CDR3 has 15 amino acids. CDR3 nucleotides: TGTGCCAGCAGCAGAAAGTGGAGTAACACCGGGGAGCTGTTTTTT. Amino acid sequence: CASSRKWSNTGELFF.

This chain uses TRBV7-2 with TRBJ1-4, with D possibly being TRBD1 (5 bases). The germline V gene has CDR1 SGHTA and CDR2 FQGNSA. With 7 bases removed from V and 4 bases from J, the gap between germline ends came to 16 bases. CDR3 length: 15 amino acids. CDR3 sequence (DNA): TGTGCCAGCACTTCCACGGGACTGGGTAATGAAAAACTGTTTTTT. As protein: CASTSTGLGNEKLFF.

This rearrangement joins TRBV28 to TRBJ2-1, with 7 bases aligning to TRBD2. Germline CDR1 reads MDHEN; CDR2 reads SYDVKM. The length of the CDR3 is 16 residues. The V segment lost 6 bases and the J segment 1 base; nucleotides outside the gene matches: 9. Here the CDR3 DNA reads TGTGCCAGCAGCCTAAATAGCGGGTATTCCTACAATGAGCAGTTCTTC. The encoded protein is CASSLNSGYSYNEQFF.

As for this clonotype: One end of the junction varies from germline; a read error may be responsible. The chain employs TRBV7-9 and TRBJ1-1; 7 nucleotides align to TRBD1. Germline V gene data show CDR1 as SEHNR and CDR2 as FQNEAQ (reference sequence). The CDR3 spans 16 residues. This chain's CDR3 is CASSPGGYRLNAEAFF. CDR3 sequence (DNA): TGTGCCAGCAGCCCAGGGGGATACCGATTGAACGCTGAAGCTTTCTTT. Filled out from reference TRBV7-9 and TRBJ1-1, the complete variable domain reads DTGVSQNPRHKITKRGQNVTFRCDPISEHNRLYWYRQTLGQGPEFLTYFQNEAQLEKSRLLSDRFSAERPKGSFSTLEIQRTEQGDSAMYLCASSPGGYRLNAEAFFGQGTRLTVV.

The chain links TRBV6-5 to TRBJ2-5, with 7 bases matching TRBD1. The DNA end is a closer match to TRBJ2-7, so the J assignment may be wrong. Germline V CDR1 and CDR2: MNHEY, SVGAGI. The CDR3 consists of 14 residues. The CDR3 DNA follows: TGTGCCAGCAGTTACGGGCGACAGGGCCACGAGCAGTACTTC. Protein product: CASSYGRQGHEQYF.

This clonotype was detected only a few times. The J gene is TRBJ2-7, the V gene TRBV4-1; possibly TRBD2 for D (6 bases). This CDR3 contains 16 residues. Trimming removed 0 bases from V and 2 bases from J, with 14 bases in between. Germline CDR1 and CDR2: MGHRA and YSYEKL. The CDR3 sequence: CASSQDKWRGTYEQYF. CDR3 in DNA: TGCGCCAGCAGCCAAGATAAGTGGCGGGGAACCTACGAGCAGTACTTC.

The chain employs TRBV20-1 and TRBJ1-1; no definite D call. CDR1 DFQATT and CDR2 SNEGSKA come from the germline V gene (reference sequence). The CDR3 loop spans 14 amino acids. Trimming shortened V by 4 bases and J by 5 bases, and 17 bases separated the two germline ends. CDR3 DNA: TGCAGTGCTACGGAAACCAGTCGGTTGACTGAAGCTTTCTTT. Its protein is CSATETSRLTEAFF.

This clonotype was counted a few times. The chain has TRBV6-6 and TRBJ2-7, with D perhaps matching TRBD2 (6 bases). The CDR3 totals 12 residues. CDR1 MNHNY and CDR2 SVGAGI come from the germline V gene (reference sequence). V shed 7 bases and J shed 5 bases, with 12 bases lying between them. The DNA for the CDR3 is TGTGCCAGCACCCCGGGGGTACACGAGCAGTACTTC. Protein sequence: CASTPGVHEQYF.